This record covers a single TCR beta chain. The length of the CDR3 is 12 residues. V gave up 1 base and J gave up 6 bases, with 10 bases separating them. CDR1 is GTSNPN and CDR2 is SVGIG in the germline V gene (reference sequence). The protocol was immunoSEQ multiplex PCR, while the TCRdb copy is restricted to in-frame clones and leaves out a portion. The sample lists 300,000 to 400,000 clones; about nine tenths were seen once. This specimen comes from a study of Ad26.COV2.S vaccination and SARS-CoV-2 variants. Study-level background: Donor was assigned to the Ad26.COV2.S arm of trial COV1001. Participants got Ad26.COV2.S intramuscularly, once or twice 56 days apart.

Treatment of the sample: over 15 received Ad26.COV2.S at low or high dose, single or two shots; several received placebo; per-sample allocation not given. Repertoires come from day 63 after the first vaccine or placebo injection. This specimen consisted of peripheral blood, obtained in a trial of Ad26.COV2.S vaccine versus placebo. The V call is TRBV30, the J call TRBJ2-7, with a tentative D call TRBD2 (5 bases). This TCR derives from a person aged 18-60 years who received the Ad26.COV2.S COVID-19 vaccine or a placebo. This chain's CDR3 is CAWSGETGEQYF. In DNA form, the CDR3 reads TGTGCCTGGAGTGGGGAGACTGGCGAGCAGTACTTC.